The rows below give T cell receptor beta chains drawn from one sample of a study of OX40 agonist ivuxolimab in advanced cancers. Produced via immunoSEQ multiplex PCR; TCRdb's table is partial and in-frame only. The data contain 90,000 to 100,000 clones, 90% to 96% of them singletons. Sequenced material: CD4+ or CD8+ T cells sorted from blood, taken in a trial of the OX40 agonist ivuxolimab. Every receptor here comes from an adult with an advanced solid tumor such as melanoma, head and neck, liver or kidney cancer. CDR3s include the opening cysteine and the closing phenylalanine or tryptophan. D genes are given only for firm matches. The size of a clone is reported for some rows only, either as once, few or many, or as a class for expanded clones.

D gene	V gene	J gene	clone size	CDR3 protein	CDR3 DNA
-	TRBV9	TRBJ2-1	-	CASSPSGGGFNEQFF	TGTGCCAGCAGCCCCTCTGGGGGGGGCTTCAATGAGCAGTTCTTC
-	TRBV6-5	TRBJ2-1	-	CASRYGNSYNEQFF	TGTGCCAGCAGATACGGGAATTCCTACAATGAGCAGTTCTTC
TRBD1	TRBV6-5	TRBJ2-7	-	CASNPDREYEQYF	TGTGCCAGCAATCCGGACAGGGAATACGAGCAGTACTTC
-	TRBV27	TRBJ2-5	-	CASSPRQGQETQYF	TGTGCCAGCAGTCCGCGGCAGGGACAAGAGACCCAGTACTTC
-	TRBV21-1	TRBJ2-1	-	CASSKIFNGRNGHNEQFF	TGTGCCAGCAGCAAAATTTTTAACGGAAGGAACGGCCACAATGAGCAGTTCTTC
TRBD1	TRBV7-8	TRBJ2-7	-	CASSLGQGFHEQYF	TGTGCCAGCAGCTTGGGACAGGGTTTCCACGAGCAGTACTTC
TRBD1	TRBV4-3	TRBJ1-6	-	CASSQDPPGTAVGSPLHF	TGCGCCAGCAGCCAAGATCCTCCCGGGACAGCGGTTGGTTCACCCCTCCACTTT
TRBD2	TRBV27	TRBJ2-2	-	CASSSTSGRRELFF	TGTGCCAGCAGTTCGACTAGCGGGAGGCGGGAGCTGTTTTTT
-	TRBV4-1	TRBJ1-1	-	CASGPPAGVGTEAFF	TGCGCCAGCGGACCACCGGCGGGGGTCGGAACTGAAGCTTTCTTT
TRBD1	TRBV7-3	TRBJ2-1	-	CASSRTGDQQFF	TGTGCCAGCAGCCGGACAGGGGATCAGCAGTTCTTC
-	TRBV9	TRBJ2-3	-	CASSAQGVGTDTQYF	TGTGCCAGCAGCGCGCAGGGCGTTGGCACAGATACGCAGTATTTT
-	TRBV5-1	TRBJ2-5	-	CASSLGGSQETQYF	TGCGCCAGCAGCTTGGGGGGTTCACAAGAGACCCAGTACTTC
TRBD1	TRBV7-3	TRBJ2-1	-	CASSPTGGMSYNEQFF	TGTGCCAGCAGCCCAACAGGGGGGATGTCCTACAATGAGCAGTTCTTC
-	TRBV7-9	TRBJ2-3	-	CASSFGADTQYF	TGTGCCAGCAGCTTCGGGGCAGATACGCAGTATTTT
TRBD2	TRBV7-2	TRBJ2-5	-	CASSPWGGQETQYF	TGTGCCAGCAGCCCCTGGGGGGGGCAAGAGACCCAGTACTTC
-	TRBV7-2	TRBJ1-4	-	CASKSLAAGKLFF	TGTGCCAGCAAGTCCCTCGCGGCCGGAAAACTGTTTTTT
TRBD1	TRBV7-9	TRBJ1-5	few	CASSSSRDRVQPQHF	TGTGCCAGCAGCTCTAGCCGGGACAGGGTACAGCCCCAGCATTTT
-	TRBV19	TRBJ1-1	-	CASSWGAHTEAFF	TGTGCCAGTAGTTGGGGGGCGCACACTGAAGCTTTCTTT
-	TRBV4-1	TRBJ1-5	once	CASSQGTLDQPQHF	TGCGCCAGCAGCCAGGGGACACTTGATCAGCCCCAGCATTTT
-	TRBV27	TRBJ2-2	-	CASFASGLNTGELFF	TGTGCCAGCTTCGCCAGCGGGCTGAACACCGGGGAGCTGTTTTTT
-	TRBV5-1	TRBJ2-7	-	CASSLDASYEQYF	TGCGCCAGCAGCTTGGATGCCTCCTACGAGCAGTACTTC
TRBD1	TRBV5-5	TRBJ1-4	-	CASSKTGTVFNEKLFF	TGTGCCAGCAGCAAAACCGGGACAGTCTTTAATGAAAAACTGTTTTTT
-	TRBV7-6	TRBJ2-1	-	CASSSTEYNEQFF	TGTGCCAGCAGCTCGACCGAATACAATGAGCAGTTCTTC
-	TRBV23-1	TRBJ2-1	-	CASSQPGGHEQFF	TGCGCCAGCAGTCAACCAGGCGGGCATGAGCAGTTCTTC
-	TRBV15	TRBJ2-4	-	CATSRDRLAKNIQYF	TGTGCCACCAGCAGAGACCGGTTAGCCAAAAACATTCAGTACTTC
TRBD2	TRBV27	TRBJ2-1	-	CASTPGLGGYNEQFF	TGTGCCAGCACTCCGGGACTAGGGGGCTACAATGAGCAGTTCTTC
TRBD1	TRBV7-9	TRBJ2-5	once	CASRETGSETQYF	TGTGCCAGCAGGGAGACAGGGTCGGAGACCCAGTACTTC
TRBD2	TRBV19	TRBJ2-7	-	CASSIGSGMIYEQYF	TGTGCCAGTAGTATCGGTAGCGGGATGATCTACGAGCAGTACTTC
-	TRBV5-4	TRBJ2-7	-	CATGAGLAYEQYF	TGTGCCACAGGGGCCGGGTTGGCCTACGAGCAGTACTTC
-	TRBV28	TRBJ2-2	-	CASRRSGVAGELFF	TGTGCCAGCAGGCGCTCGGGGGTAGCCGGGGAGCTGTTTTTT
-	TRBV29-1	TRBJ2-3	-	CSSTGGQLTDTQYF	TGCAGCTCGACGGGAGGACAGCTCACAGATACGCAGTATTTT
-	TRBV5-4	TRBJ1-2	-	CASLKSGFYYF	TGTGCCAGCCTAAAATCAGGGTTTTACTACTTC
-	TRBV13	TRBJ1-4	few	CASSLGGPDEKLFF	TGTGCCAGCAGCTTGGGGGGGCCAGATGAAAAACTGTTTTTT
-	TRBV19	TRBJ1-1	-	CASSSAGYTEAFF	TGTGCCAGTAGTAGTGCGGGGTACACTGAAGCTTTCTTT
-	TRBV27	TRBJ2-7	-	CASSFGSTYEQYF	TGTGCCAGCAGTTTTGGCAGCACCTACGAGCAGTACTTC
-	TRBV2	TRBJ2-1	-	CASSDSGFVTYNEQFF	TGTGCCAGCAGTGATTCAGGGTTCGTTACCTACAATGAGCAGTTCTTC
TRBD2	TRBV28	TRBJ2-3	-	CASSRLAGAPDTQYF	TGTGCCAGCAGTCGACTAGCGGGAGCCCCAGATACGCAGTATTTT
-	TRBV6-5	TRBJ2-3	-	CASSYTAGSGDTQYF	TGTGCCAGCAGTTATACGGCGGGATCAGGAGATACGCAGTATTTT
TRBD2	TRBV27	TRBJ2-7	-	CASRLGASGAYEQYF	TGTGCCAGCAGACTCGGGGCTAGCGGAGCCTACGAGCAGTACTTC
-	TRBV6-5	TRBJ1-2	-	CASSYSTGTNYGYTF	TGTGCCAGCAGTTACTCGACGGGGACGAACTATGGCTACACCTTC
-	TRBV28	TRBJ2-7	-	CASSNGQGPYEQYF	TGTGCCAGCAGTAATGGGCAGGGACCATACGAGCAGTACTTC
-	TRBV19	TRBJ1-1	-	CASNLGIMNTEAFF	TGTGCCAGTAACTTAGGGATCATGAACACTGAAGCTTTCTTT
-	TRBV28	TRBJ2-3	-	CASSRTFTDTQYF	TGTGCCAGCAGTCGGACTTTCACAGATACGCAGTATTTT
-	TRBV19	TRBJ1-2	-	CASKYVARDYGYTF	TGTGCCAGTAAATATGTCGCTAGGGACTATGGCTACACCTTC
TRBD2	TRBV7-3	TRBJ2-1	-	CASSPRTSGGNNEQFF	TGTGCCAGCAGCCCCCGGACTAGCGGGGGCAACAATGAGCAGTTCTTC
-	TRBV2	TRBJ1-2	-	CAPKQAGNGYTF	TGTGCCCCCAAACAGGCAGGGAATGGCTACACCTTC
-	TRBV6-5	TRBJ1-2	-	CASNGRVVYGYTF	TGTGCCAGTAATGGCAGGGTCGTCTATGGCTACACCTTC
-	TRBV4-3	TRBJ1-2	-	CASSQDIPMGTTALAYGYTF	TGCGCCAGCAGCCAAGATATCCCCATGGGAACAACGGCCCTCGCCTATGGCTACACCTTC
-	TRBV14	TRBJ2-2	once	CASSPLRRTSNTGELFF	TGTGCCAGCAGCCCACTCCGGAGGACTTCGAACACCGGGGAGCTGTTTTTT
TRBD1	TRBV7-6	TRBJ1-4	-	CASGQGTSRGVNEKLFF	TGTGCCAGTGGACAGGGGACTTCTCGGGGGGTTAATGAAAAACTGTTTTTT